This record looks at one TCR beta chain sequence and its context. This clone was observed once. Its target antigen remains unknown. Base qualities were left out, and no much larger clone turns up one base away. Each collaborating institution followed its own protocols to collect whole blood in K2EDTA tubes. For TCRbeta analysis, collaborators shipped samples as frozen whole blood, isolated PBMCs, or DNA extracted from either of those sample types. The CDR3 measures 13 amino acids from cysteine to phenylalanine. The retained sequence is limited to the CDR3, 39 bases, with the frame set at the first base. Trimming costs V 4 bases and J 4 bases, and their ends lie 8 bases apart. CDR1 is given as SGHTA and CDR2 as FQGNSA, both from the germline V gene. These data come from a study of blood T cell repertoires in COVID-19 (dated by TCRdb to about 2020). Study-wide context: The collaborator samples originated in the United States, Italy and Spain and spanned the acute and convalescent phases of COVID-19. Nearly every sample came with metadata listing a de-identified subject ID, COVID-19 status, age in years and sex. The prospective study material was composed of cDNA or gDNA derived from T cells, B-cell-depleted T cells, or PBMCs. The dataset comprised deeply sampled blood TCRbeta repertoires from subjects exposed to, actively infected with, or recovered from COVID-19. Where HLA class I and class II types were available, the types were taken from metadata supplied by the sample provider, not from assay-based typing. The repertoires were made available in a free public database intended to serve as a resource for research on the immune response to SARS-CoV-2. The samples were drawn from two sources: the first 160 participants of the ongoing ImmuneRACE study, and about 1,300 subjects contributed by 6 global collaborators.

The immunoSEQ Assay, a bias-controlled multiplex PCR, was used to amplify TCRbeta CDR3 regions from genomic DNA. The source study handled its data this way. Nucleated cell counts per sample were estimated from amplification of reference gene primers within the assay. Sequence reads were collapsed and filtered to measure the absolute abundance of every unique TCRbeta CDR3 rearrangement. For each sample, productive Simpson clonality was calculated as the square root of Simpson's diversity index across productive rearrangements. TCRdb took this table from immuneACCESS and kept in-frame rearrangements with V and J called. Such tables lack part of the clones; where checked against another copy, unresolved V genes explain under half of the gap, and the rest is unexplained. V and J calls and clone size are those listed in that table; D and trimming were worked out from the DNA. For this sample there are roughly 360,000 clones; approximately 80% appear just once. The biggest ten clones account for more than 0.95% of the sample.

Summary of the overall study and its limitations: The amount of clinical and demographic metadata varied by source and participant and was provided uncurated.

The source material was peripheral blood. This TCR came from a human donor with acute or convalescent COVID-19. The donor label of this sample is uncertain. The sequence links TRBV7-2 to TRBJ1-5; too little of a D gene remains to name it. The nucleotides are TGTGCCAGCAGCTCGCAGGCTAATCAGCCCCAGCATTTT. The resulting protein is CASSSQANQPQHF.